This is a list of T cell receptor beta chains from one sample in a study of radiotherapy plus CTLA-4 blockade in lung cancer. Data came from immunoSEQ multiplex PCR; TCRdb stores just in-frame clones and leaves some out. The sample consists of approximately 80,000 clones, around 74% of them appearing once. Here the sequenced sample was peripheral blood, taken from a patient treated with radiotherapy plus ipilimumab. These receptors were taken from a human donor with non-small cell lung cancer whose response to radiotherapy plus ipilimumab could not be evaluated. Both conserved end residues are part of each CDR3. Fields, in order: CDR3 protein, V gene.

CASSPGYGYTF | TRBV6-5
CAISGVSGSYEQYF | TRBV10-3
CASSLQINTEAFF | TRBV5-1
CASSPGRDNQPQHF | TRBV6-6
CASGLLSGEQYF | TRBV18
CASSLVLGGNTGELFF | TRBV7-7
CASSLGRQGSGQPQHF | TRBV27
CASSLVQGAYEQYF | TRBV7-2
CASNRAREETQYF | TRBV19
CASSMRGANTGELFF | TRBV7-8
CATRKDTPSYEQYF | TRBV6-6
CASSTTRNSGLSGDEQYF | TRBV18
CATNPLAGITDTQYF | TRBV19
CASREGARDGYTF | TRBV6-4
CASSRGLGETQYF | TRBV6-6
CASSLGRTPEFTDTQYF | TRBV5-1
CAITPLGAQGYGYTF | TRBV10-3
CASSPPGGQNIQYF | TRBV6-5
CASSYDRQDTQYF | TRBV5-1
CATSRDRAGPGEQYF | TRBV15
CAWGRDSDYYGYTF | TRBV30
CASRLGRDTNSYEQYF | TRBV5-1
CASSPRPGTSGLQGEQFF | TRBV7-8
CACPQEGISNSPLHF | TRBV30
CASSQVGSNYGYTF | TRBV4-1
CASSLDRDHEQFF | TRBV7-2
CASSIEDSLNTEAFF | TRBV19
CASSLGSGVLQETQYF | TRBV28
CAWSYREDQPQHF | TRBV30
CASSESVTGGYTF | TRBV6-1
CASSPSDGGQNTGELFF | TRBV28
CASIPPPHGSGLTDTQYF | TRBV23-1
CAWSRGSGAGYNEQFF | TRBV30
CASRLDEGPSNQPQHF | TRBV12-2
CSVAPSGIKETQYF | TRBV29-1
CASSPGQGVSVEQYF | TRBV11-2
CASRRTGGYGYTF | TRBV27
CASSTGDSGTEAFF | TRBV5-1
CASSFTGWSGNTIYF | TRBV14
CASSSLFRQGVGANVLTF | TRBV11-2
CASSIASGAGANVLTF | TRBV19
CAWTGLMNTEAFF | TRBV30
CASSVSAGGRDEQFF | TRBV9
CASSPAGYTEAFF | TRBV5-1
CASSLQGEPGNTIYF | TRBV7-2